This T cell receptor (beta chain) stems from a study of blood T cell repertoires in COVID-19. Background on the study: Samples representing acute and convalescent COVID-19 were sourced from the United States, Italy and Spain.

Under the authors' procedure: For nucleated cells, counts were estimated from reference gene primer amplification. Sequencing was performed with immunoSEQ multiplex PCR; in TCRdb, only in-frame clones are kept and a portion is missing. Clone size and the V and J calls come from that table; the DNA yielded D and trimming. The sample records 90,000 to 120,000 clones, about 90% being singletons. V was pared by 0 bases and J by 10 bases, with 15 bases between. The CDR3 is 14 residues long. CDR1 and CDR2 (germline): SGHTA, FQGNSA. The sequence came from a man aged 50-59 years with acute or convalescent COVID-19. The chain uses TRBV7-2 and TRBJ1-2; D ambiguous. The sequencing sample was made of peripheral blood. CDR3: CASSLAGRAVVYTF. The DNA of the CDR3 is TGTGCCAGCAGCTTAGCAGGGCGGGCTGTTGTCTACACCTTC.